The source of this T cell receptor (beta chain) is a study of T cells in Graves' hyperthyroidism and ophthalmopathy. Study summary: Peripheral blood was acquired at first diagnosis, ahead of any therapy whatsoever. Study-level results: Ophthalmopathy was predicted by the model a median of approximately 6.6 months ahead of onset. The blood repertoire included most of the expanded thyroid clonotypes above 0.001.

At least ten counts were recorded for this clonotype. Its antigen remains unknown. Per germline, CDR1 MDHEN and CDR2 SYDVKM. This CDR3 has 13 amino acids. Trimming removed 7 bases at V and 4 bases at J, with 13 bases between. Researchers took RNA transcripts and amplified the TCR beta CDR3 regions from them. First-round RT-PCR targeting the TCR CDR3 was performed with the HTBI primer set. In TCRdb, the multiplex PCR reads were re-called with MiXCR into one record per CDR3 protein. The sample contains roughly 740,000 distinct CDR3 sequences, about 17% of which appear only once. The sequenced material came from blood. The chain links TRBV28 to TRBJ1-2; a weak D match, TRBD1 (5 bases). The clonotype comes from a young man with Graves' hyperthyroidism. CDR3 in amino acids: CASNYQGGYGYTF. DNA for the CDR3: TGTGCCAGCAACTACCAGGGAGGCTATGGCTACACCTTC.